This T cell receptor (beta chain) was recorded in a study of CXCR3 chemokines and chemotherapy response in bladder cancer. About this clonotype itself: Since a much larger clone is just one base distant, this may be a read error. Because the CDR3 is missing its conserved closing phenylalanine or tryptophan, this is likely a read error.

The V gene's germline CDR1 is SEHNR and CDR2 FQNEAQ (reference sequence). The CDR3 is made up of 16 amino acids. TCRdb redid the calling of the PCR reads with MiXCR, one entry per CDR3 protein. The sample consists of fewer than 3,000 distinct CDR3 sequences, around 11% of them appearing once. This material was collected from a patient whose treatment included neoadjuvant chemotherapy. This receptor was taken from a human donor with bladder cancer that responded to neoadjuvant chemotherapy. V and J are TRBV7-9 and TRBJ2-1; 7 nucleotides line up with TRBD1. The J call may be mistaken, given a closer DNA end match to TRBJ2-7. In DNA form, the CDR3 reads TGTGCCAGCAGCTTAGTACCCGGACAGGACTCCTACGAGCAGTACTCC. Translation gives CASSLVPGQDSYEQYS.